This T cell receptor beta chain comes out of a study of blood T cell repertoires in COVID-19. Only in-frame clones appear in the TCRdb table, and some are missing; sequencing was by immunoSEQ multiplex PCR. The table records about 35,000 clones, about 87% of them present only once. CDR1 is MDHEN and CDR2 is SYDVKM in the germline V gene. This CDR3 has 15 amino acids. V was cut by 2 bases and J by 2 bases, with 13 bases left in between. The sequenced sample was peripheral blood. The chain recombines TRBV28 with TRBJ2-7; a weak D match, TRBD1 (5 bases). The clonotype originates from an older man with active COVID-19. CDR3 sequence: CASSLRGPTPYEQYF. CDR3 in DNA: TGTGCCAGCAGTTTAAGGGGTCCTACCCCCTACGAGCAGTACTTC.